The 2 T cell receptor beta chains below were found in one sample sequenced in a study of blood T cell repertoires in COVID-19. Only in-frame clones appear in the TCRdb table, and some are missing; sequencing was by immunoSEQ multiplex PCR. The sample has fewer than 250,000 clones; around 88% are singletons. Sequenced material: PBMCs or T cells enriched from blood (not recorded which). The receptors were sampled from a woman aged 50 to 65 with acute COVID-19.

The chain links TRBV3-1 (or the pseudogene TRBV3-2) to TRBJ2-7; no clear D gene. The CDR3 runs to 12 residues. The ends were cut back, 1 base at V and 2 bases at J, with 3 bases in the middle. The germline gives CDR1 LGHDT, CDR2 YNNKEL (reference sequence). The CDR3, as DNA: TGTGCCAGCAGCCAAGCCACCTACGAGCAGTACTTC. Encoded protein: CASSQATYEQYF.

The chain couples TRBV11-3 to TRBJ2-3, with D perhaps TRBD2 (7 bases). Germline CDR1 SGHNT, CDR2 YENEEA. The CDR3 sequence is 13 residues long. Trimming removed 4 bases from V and 4 bases from J, with 9 bases in between. CDR3 DNA sequence: TGTGCCAGCAGCTGGGGGGGCGCAGATACGCAGTATTTT. Its translation: CASSWGGADTQYF.